The present entry profiles one T cell receptor (beta chain) with its context. What it recognizes is unknown. A read error may produce the germline difference seen at one junction end. A sample-barcoded 5' primer and a J-beta primer mix were used in a second PCR of roughly 7 to 11 cycles. Each cDNA was tagged by a template-switch adaptor containing 12 random nucleotides. All samples yielded 3 million or more CDR3-containing paired-end reads. TCRdb fed the 5' RACE reads into MiXCR, producing one record per CDR3 protein. The sample includes 1.5 million to 2 million distinct CDR3 sequences, 30% to 35% seen only once; the top ten take around 10%. CDR1 and CDR2 (germline): MNHEY, SVGEGT. There are 13 residues in the CDR3. The sample is drawn from a study of blood T cells in healthy people across ages. Study-level points and caveats: It was not possible, with unsorted PBMCs, to conclusively compare naive and antigen-experienced cells. With age, beta diversity per million T cells declined roughly linearly, significantly by 30 to 50.

The sequencing sample was made of blood. The clonotype originates from a woman in her twenties or thirties in good health. V usage is TRBV6-2 or TRBV6-3 and J usage is TRBJ1-2; D unclear. The CDR3 coding sequence is TGTGCCGGCAGCCTACAGCCTAACTATGGCTACACCTTC. This gives the protein CAGSLQPNYGYTF.